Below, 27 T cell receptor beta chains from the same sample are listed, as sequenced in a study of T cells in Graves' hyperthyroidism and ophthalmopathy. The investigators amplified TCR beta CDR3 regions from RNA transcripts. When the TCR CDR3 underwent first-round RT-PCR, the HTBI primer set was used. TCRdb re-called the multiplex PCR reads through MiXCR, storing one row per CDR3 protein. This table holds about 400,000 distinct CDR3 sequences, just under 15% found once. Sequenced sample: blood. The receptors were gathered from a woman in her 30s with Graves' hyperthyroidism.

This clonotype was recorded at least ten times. This CDR3 is CASSERGLGNEQFF. CDR3 nucleotide sequence: TGTGCCAGCAGTGAACGAGGACTAGGCAATGAGCAGTTCTTC. This chain links TRBV6-1 with TRBJ2-1; 7 positions match TRBD2. V gave up 2 bases and J gave up 6 bases; unmatched junction bases: 4. There are 14 residues in the CDR3. Germline V CDR1 and CDR2: MNHNS, SASEGT.

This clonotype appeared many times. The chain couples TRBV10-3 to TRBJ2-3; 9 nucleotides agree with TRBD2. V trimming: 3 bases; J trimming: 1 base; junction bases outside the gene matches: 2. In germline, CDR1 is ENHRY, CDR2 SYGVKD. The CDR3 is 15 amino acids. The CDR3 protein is CAISDPSGGTDTQYF. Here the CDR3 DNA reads TGTGCCATCAGTGATCCTAGCGGGGGCACAGATACGCAGTATTTT.

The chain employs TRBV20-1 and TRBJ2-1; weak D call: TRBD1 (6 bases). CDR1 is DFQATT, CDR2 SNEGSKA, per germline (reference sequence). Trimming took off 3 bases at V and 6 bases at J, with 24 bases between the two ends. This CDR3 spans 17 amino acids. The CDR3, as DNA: TGCAGTGCTAGCAGAACGTTGAACAGGGTTAAGTTCAATGAGCAGTTCTTC. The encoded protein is CSASRTLNRVKFNEQFF.

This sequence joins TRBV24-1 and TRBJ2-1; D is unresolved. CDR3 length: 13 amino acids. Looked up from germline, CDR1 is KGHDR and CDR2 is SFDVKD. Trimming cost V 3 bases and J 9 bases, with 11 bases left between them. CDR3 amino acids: CATSDSRTGEQFF. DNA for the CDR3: TGTGCCACCAGTGATAGTCGAACGGGTGAGCAGTTCTTC.

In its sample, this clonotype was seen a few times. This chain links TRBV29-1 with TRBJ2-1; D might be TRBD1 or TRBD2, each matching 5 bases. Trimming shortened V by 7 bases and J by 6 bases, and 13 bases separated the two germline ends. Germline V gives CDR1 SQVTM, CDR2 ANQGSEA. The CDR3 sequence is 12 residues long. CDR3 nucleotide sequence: TGCAGCGCCCAGGGAGCACTCAATGAGCAGTTCTTC. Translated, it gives CSAQGALNEQFF.

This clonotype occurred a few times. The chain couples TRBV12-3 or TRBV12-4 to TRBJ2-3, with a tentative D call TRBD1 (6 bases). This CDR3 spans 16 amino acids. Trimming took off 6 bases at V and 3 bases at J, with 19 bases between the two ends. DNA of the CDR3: TGTGCCAGCAGCGATCTAGCAGGGGATACTACAGATACGCAGTATTTT. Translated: CASSDLAGDTTDTQYF.

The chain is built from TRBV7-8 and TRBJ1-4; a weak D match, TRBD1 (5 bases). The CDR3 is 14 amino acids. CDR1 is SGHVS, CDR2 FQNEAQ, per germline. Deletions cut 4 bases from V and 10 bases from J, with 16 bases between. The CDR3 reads CASSSTANLGKLFF. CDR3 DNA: TGTGCCAGCAGCTCGACAGCCAACTTAGGAAAACTGTTTTTT.

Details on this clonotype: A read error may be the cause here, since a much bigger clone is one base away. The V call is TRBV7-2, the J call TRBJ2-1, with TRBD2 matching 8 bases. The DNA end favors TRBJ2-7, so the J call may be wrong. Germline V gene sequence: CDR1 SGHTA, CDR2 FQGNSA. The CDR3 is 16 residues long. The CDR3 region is CASSSDSGAAYNEQYF. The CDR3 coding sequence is TGTGCCAGCAGCTCGGATAGCGGGGCGGCCTACAATGAGCAGTACTTC.

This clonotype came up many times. CDR3 in amino acids: CASSPTGTGGEKLFF. The CDR3 nucleotides are TGTGCCAGCTCCCCAACCGGGACAGGGGGTGAAAAACTGTTTTTT. This rearrangement joins TRBV18 to TRBJ1-4; TRBD1 agrees at 11 bases. J lost 7 bases, V lost 6 bases, and 7 bases had no gene match. There are 15 residues in the CDR3. Germline lookup yields CDR1 KGHSH and CDR2 LQKENI.

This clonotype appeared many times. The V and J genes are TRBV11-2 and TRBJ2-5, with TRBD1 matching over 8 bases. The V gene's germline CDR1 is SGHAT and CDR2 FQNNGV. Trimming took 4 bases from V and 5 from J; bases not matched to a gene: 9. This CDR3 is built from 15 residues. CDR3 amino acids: CASSSQGAVGETQYF. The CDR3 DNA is TGTGCCAGCAGCTCTCAGGGGGCTGTAGGGGAGACCCAGTACTTC.

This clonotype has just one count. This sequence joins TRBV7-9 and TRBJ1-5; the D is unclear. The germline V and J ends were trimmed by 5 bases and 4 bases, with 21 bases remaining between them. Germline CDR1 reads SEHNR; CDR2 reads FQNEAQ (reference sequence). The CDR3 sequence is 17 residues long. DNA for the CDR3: TGTGCCAGCAGCCCCGGAGGTCTCACGACCGTTAATCAGCCCCAGCATTTT. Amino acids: CASSPGGLTTVNQPQHF.

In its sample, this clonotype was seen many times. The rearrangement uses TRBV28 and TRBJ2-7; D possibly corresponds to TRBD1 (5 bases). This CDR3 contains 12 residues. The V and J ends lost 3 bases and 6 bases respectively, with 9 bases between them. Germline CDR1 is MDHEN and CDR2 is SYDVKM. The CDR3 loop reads CASSLTVREQYF. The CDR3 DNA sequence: TGTGCCAGCAGTTTGACAGTCCGCGAGCAGTACTTC.

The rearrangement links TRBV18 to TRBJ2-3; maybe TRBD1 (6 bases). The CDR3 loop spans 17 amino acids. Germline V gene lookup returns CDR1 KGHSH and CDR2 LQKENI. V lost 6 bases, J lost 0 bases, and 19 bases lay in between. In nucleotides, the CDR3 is TGTGCCAGCTCCTACCTGTTACAGGGACCTAGCACAGATACGCAGTATTTT. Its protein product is CASSYLLQGPSTDTQYF.

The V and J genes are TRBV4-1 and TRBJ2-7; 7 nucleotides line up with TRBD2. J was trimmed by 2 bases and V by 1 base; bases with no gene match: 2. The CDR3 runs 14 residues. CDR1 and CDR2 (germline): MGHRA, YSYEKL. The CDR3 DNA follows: TGCGCCAGCAGCCAAGCTCGGGGGGCCTACGAGCAGTACTTC. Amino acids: CASSQARGAYEQYF.

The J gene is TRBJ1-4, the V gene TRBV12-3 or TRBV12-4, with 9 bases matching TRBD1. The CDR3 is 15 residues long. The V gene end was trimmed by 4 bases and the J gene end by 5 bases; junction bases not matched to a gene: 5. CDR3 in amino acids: CASSSTGGRNEKLFF. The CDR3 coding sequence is TGTGCCAGCAGTTCTACAGGGGGCAGGAATGAAAAACTGTTTTTT.

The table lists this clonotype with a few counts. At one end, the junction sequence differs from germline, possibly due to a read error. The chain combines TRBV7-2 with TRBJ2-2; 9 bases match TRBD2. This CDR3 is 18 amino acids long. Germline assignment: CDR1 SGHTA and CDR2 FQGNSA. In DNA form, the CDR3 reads TGTGCCAGCAGCTTGATGGGGGCTAGCGGGAATGGTCGCGGGGAGCGGTTTTTT. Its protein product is CASSLMGASGNGRGERFF.

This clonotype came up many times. The CDR3 coding sequence is TGCAGTGCTAGCAAAGGGGGGACTAGCGGGGCGGCGCCGAAGTATTTT. Its protein is CSASKGGTSGAAPKYF. The chain uses TRBV20-1 and TRBJ2-3; 13 bases line up with TRBD2. J was trimmed by 13 bases and V by 3 bases; bases with no gene match: 16. This CDR3 contains 16 residues. Germline loops: CDR1 DFQATT, CDR2 SNEGSKA (reference sequence).

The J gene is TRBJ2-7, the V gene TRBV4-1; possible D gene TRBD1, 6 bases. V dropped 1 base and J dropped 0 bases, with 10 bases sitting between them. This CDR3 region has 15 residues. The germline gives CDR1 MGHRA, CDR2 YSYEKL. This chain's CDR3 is CASSQGQASSYEQYF. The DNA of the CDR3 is TGCGCCAGCAGCCAAGGACAGGCCTCCTCCTACGAGCAGTACTTC.

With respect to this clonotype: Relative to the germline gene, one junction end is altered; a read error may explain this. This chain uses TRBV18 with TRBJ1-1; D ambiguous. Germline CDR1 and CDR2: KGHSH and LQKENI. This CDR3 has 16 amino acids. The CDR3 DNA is TGTGCCGGCTCACCACAAGTTTATCCGGGAAACACTGAAGCTTTCTTT. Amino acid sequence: CAGSPQVYPGNTEAFF.

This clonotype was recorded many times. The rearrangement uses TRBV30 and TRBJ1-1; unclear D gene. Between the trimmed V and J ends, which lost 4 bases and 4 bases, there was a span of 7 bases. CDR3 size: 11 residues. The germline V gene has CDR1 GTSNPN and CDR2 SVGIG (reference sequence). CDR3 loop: CAWTGSTEAFF. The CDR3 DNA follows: TGTGCCTGGACGGGATCCACTGAAGCTTTCTTT.

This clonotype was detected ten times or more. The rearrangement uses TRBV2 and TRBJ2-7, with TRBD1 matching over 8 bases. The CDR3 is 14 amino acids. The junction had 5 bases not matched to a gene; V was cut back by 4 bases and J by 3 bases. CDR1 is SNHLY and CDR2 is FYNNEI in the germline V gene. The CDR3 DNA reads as TGTGCCAGCAGTGGACAGGGGATGGGCTACGAGCAGTACTTC. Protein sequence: CASSGQGMGYEQYF.

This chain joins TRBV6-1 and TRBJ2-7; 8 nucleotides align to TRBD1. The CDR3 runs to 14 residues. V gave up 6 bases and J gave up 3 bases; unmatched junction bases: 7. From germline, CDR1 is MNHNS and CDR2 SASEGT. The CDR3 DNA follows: TGTGCCAGCAGCTCAACTGACAGGGGCTACGAGCAGTACTTC. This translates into CASSSTDRGYEQYF.

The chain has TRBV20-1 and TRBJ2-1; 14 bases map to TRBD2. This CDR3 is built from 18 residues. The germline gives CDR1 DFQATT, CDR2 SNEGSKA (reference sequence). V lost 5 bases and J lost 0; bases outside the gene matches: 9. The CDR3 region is CSAPKATSGRASYNEQFF. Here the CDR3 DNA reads TGCAGTGCTCCTAAAGCGACTAGCGGGAGGGCCTCCTACAATGAGCAGTTCTTC.

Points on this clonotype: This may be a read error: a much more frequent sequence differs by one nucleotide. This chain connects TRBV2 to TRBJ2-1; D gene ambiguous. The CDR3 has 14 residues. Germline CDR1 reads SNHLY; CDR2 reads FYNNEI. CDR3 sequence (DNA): TGTGCCAGCCTGGCTAGGAAGTTTGCGAATGAGCGGTTCTTC. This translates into CASLARKFANERFF.

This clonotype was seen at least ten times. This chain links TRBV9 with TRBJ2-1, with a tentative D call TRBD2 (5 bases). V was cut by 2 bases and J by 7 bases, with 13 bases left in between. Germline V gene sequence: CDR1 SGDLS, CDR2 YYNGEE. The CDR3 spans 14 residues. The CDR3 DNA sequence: TGTGCCAGCAGCGTTGAGCCCGGGAAAAATGAGCAGTTCTTC. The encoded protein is CASSVEPGKNEQFF.

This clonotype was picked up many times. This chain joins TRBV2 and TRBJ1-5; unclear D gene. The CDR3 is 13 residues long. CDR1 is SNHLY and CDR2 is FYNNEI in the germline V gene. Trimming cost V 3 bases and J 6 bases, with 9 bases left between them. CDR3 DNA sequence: TGTGCCAGCAGTGATGAGGGAATTCAGCCCCAGCATTTT. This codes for CASSDEGIQPQHF.

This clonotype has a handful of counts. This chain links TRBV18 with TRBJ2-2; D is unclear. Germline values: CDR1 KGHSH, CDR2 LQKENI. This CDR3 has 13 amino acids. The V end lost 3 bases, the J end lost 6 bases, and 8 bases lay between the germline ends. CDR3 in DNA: TGTGCCAGCTCACCGAGCTGGCCCGGGGAGCTGTTTTTT. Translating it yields CASSPSWPGELFF.